The rows below give T cell receptor beta chains drawn from one sample of a study of T-cell reconstitution after alpha-beta-depleted transplantation in children. In TCRdb, the PCR reads were re-called with MiXCR into one record per CDR3 protein. The data contain around 500,000 distinct CDR3 sequences, around 12% of them seen just once; the ten biggest clones take up around 6%. The sample consisted of PBMCs from the stem cell graft donor, taken from the stem cell graft. The source of these receptors is a human donor who donated a stem cell graft to a child with combined immunodeficiency. CDR3s include the opening cysteine and the closing phenylalanine or tryptophan. The D gene is left open where the match is weak. A clone size is listed for some rows: how often the clone was seen (once, few, many), or a class if it is expanded.

>-|TRBV5-1|few|TRBJ2-5
CASSLEVAVGKETQYF
TGCGCCAGCAGCTTGGAGGTAGCGGTAGGAAAAGAGACCCAGTACTTC
>-|TRBV4-3|-|TRBJ1-3
CASSHTGSGNTIYF
TGCGCCAGCAGCCACACGGGGTCCGGAAACACCATATATTTT
>-|TRBV4-1|once|TRBJ1-6
CASSQEGVNRDTLHF
TGCGCCAGCAGCCAAGAGGGGGTGAACCGCGATACTCTCCACTTT
>TRBD2|TRBV27|-|TRBJ2-2
CASRRSGTSGGAGTGELFF
TGTGCCAGCAGACGTTCCGGGACTAGCGGGGGGGCAGGCACCGGGGAGCTGTTTTTT
>TRBD1|TRBV20-1|-|TRBJ2-1
CSARGKDRGRGSSYNEQFF
TGCAGTGCTAGAGGAAAGGACAGGGGGCGCGGAAGCTCCTACAATGAGCAGTTCTTC
>TRBD1|TRBV10-3|many|TRBJ2-3
CAIMTGQGADTQYF
TGTGCCATCATGACAGGGCAGGGAGCAGATACGCAGTATTTT
>-|TRBV12-3/TRBV12-4|-|TRBJ1-1
CASSHSGTEAFF
TGTGCCAGCAGCCATTCCGGCACTGAAGCTTTCTTT
>TRBD2|TRBV20-1|-|TRBJ2-3
CSARESRAGPTDTQYF
TGCAGTGCTAGAGAAAGTCGAGCGGGACCCACAGATACGCAGTATTTT
>-|TRBV11-1|-|TRBJ2-3
CASSPPVRADTQYF
TGTGCCAGCAGCCCCCCCGTGAGGGCAGATACGCAGTATTTT
>-|TRBV5-1|few|TRBJ2-5
CASTGYTETQYF
TGCGCCAGCACAGGGTATACGGAGACCCAGTACTTC
>TRBD1|TRBV6-1|many|TRBJ2-7
CASTSDRGPYEQYF
TGTGCCAGCACCTCAGACAGGGGGCCCTACGAGCAGTACTTC
>TRBD1|TRBV5-1|once|TRBJ2-5
CASSPTITRDRQETQYF
TGCGCCAGCAGCCCAACGATAACCCGGGACAGACAAGAGACCCAGTACTTC
>TRBD1|TRBV12-3/TRBV12-4|-|TRBJ2-3
CASSSGGNADTQYF
TGTGCCAGCAGTTCAGGGGGCAACGCAGATACGCAGTATTTT
>-|TRBV10-3|-|TRBJ1-2
CAISVGGQGYTF
TGTGCCATCAGTGTAGGAGGGCAAGGCTACACCTTC
>-|TRBV6-2/TRBV6-3|-|TRBJ1-1
CASSYIINTEAFF
TGTGCCAGCAGTTACATTATAAACACTGAAGCTTTCTTT
>-|TRBV7-9|-|TRBJ1-2
CASSLVGGYYGYTF
TGTGCCAGCAGCTTAGTTGGAGGGTACTATGGCTACACCTTC
>-|TRBV11-2|-|TRBJ1-2
CASTRGRGYYGYTF
TGTGCCAGCACCCGCGGCAGGGGTTACTATGGCTACACCTTC
>TRBD1|TRBV11-1|-|TRBJ2-1
CASSPWDSRMDAEQFF
TGTGCCAGCAGCCCATGGGACAGTAGAATGGATGCTGAGCAGTTCTTC
>-|TRBV19|-|TRBJ1-5
CASSIDGTPNQPQHF
TGTGCCAGTAGTATAGACGGGACGCCCAATCAGCCCCAGCATTTT
>TRBD2|TRBV12-3/TRBV12-4|few|TRBJ2-7
CASSPSGRGAYEQYF
TGTGCCAGCAGTCCTAGCGGGAGAGGGGCCTACGAGCAGTACTTC
>-|TRBV6-6|few|TRBJ1-1
CASSYPDTEAFF
TGTGCCAGCAGTTACCCGGACACTGAAGCTTTCTTT
>-|TRBV12-3/TRBV12-4|many|TRBJ2-2
CASSPESGELFF
TGTGCCAGCAGTCCAGAATCCGGGGAGCTGTTTTTT
>TRBD2|TRBV10-2|few|TRBJ2-5
CASSGTSWGPGTQYF
TGCGCCAGCAGCGGGACTAGCTGGGGACCTGGGACCCAGTACTTC
>TRBD1|TRBV9|-|TRBJ2-5
CASSVGTVGTQYF
TGTGCCAGCAGCGTCGGGACAGTTGGGACCCAGTACTTC